Reported below is one T cell receptor beta chain. The target of this receptor is not known. One base away there is no much larger clone; base qualities are not given. This sample stems from a study of shared clonotypes between healthy human individuals (TCRdb year 2020). Broadly, across the study: The cohort included three men and a couple of women between 18 and 49 years of age. For each donor, CD4 naive and CD4 memory were each run on three plates, CD8 naive on two plates, and CD8 memory on one plate. The study deeply sequenced blood TCR repertoires of five healthy adults to estimate repertoire size and the extent of clonotype sharing between individuals. To increase sequencing depth and limit assay-specific biases, TCR repertoire library preparation and sequencing were carried out by different laboratories using diverse techniques. Each donor's leukapheresis produced roughly between roughly 0.85 and 10 billion PBMCs.

V and J are truncated by 0 bases and 3 bases respectively, leaving an intervening sequence of 8 bases. CDR1 LGHNA and CDR2 YNFKEQ are derived from the germline V gene. Counted from cysteine to phenylalanine, this CDR3 has 14 amino acids. Kept here is only the CDR3 DNA, which spans 42 bases and is read in frame from base 1. Using the deep immunoSEQ assay, TCR CDR3 regions were amplified from genomic DNA by multiplex PCR. Extracted genomic DNA from each cell subset was spread evenly across all wells of several immunoSEQ 96-well plates, with each plate serving as a replicate. Each replicate PCR for sorted subsets received 200 ng genomic DNA, equal to about 29,000 T cell genomes. Purified libraries were measured with a Qubit 3.0 fluorometer, size-checked on a Bioanalyzer 2100, and measured again with the KAPA Library Quantification kit. Each immunoSEQ 96-well plate was sequenced on its own single-read 150-cycle Illumina NextSeq 550 flow cell. Per the source publication's procedure: Because the immunoSEQ output held only junctional sequences and lacked quality scores, the filtering could not match the filtering applied to full-length reads. Sequences were annotated with PyIR, a Python wrapper for IgBLAST v1.9, using IMGT germline references to assign V/J genes and CDR3. Any read was removed if the V/J assignment was weak (E-value above 1e-6), the CDR3 was missing, or the read contained stop codons, out-of-frame junctions, or ambiguous translated residues. A V3J clonotype was defined by an identical inferred V gene, J gene, and CDR3 amino acid sequence. The percentage overlap between two repertoires was calculated by dividing the number of shared unique clonotypes by the size of the smaller repertoire. Richness of each repertoire was evaluated using RTK rarefaction, the Chao1 estimator, and Recon v2.1 estimates of unobserved clonotypes. Generation probabilities for all TCRbeta clonotypes obtained by the gDNA method from a few donors were computed using OLGA. Held by TCRdb, this immuneACCESS table contains in-frame sequences only and omits some clones. Under half of the omission traces to an unresolved V gene where checked; the cause of the rest is unknown. D and trimming were read from the DNA, whereas the V and J calls and clone size are those reported in that table. The sample yields around 2,000,000 clones; about 93% were counted once. Around 1.7% of the sample comes from the top ten.

General study outcomes and caveats: Pairwise subsampling led to the expectation that sequencing depth would affect the degree of clonotype sharing among donors. Even with the large sequencing depth, rarefaction of the sorted-subset datasets indicated that sequencing was incomplete. Sampling was limited to blood, and TCR repertoires in tissue likely differ from TCR repertoires in blood. Clonotypes shared by all four sorted-subset donors showed higher generation probabilities than non-shared clonotypes. When a few donors were compared, the shared fraction of clonotypes was 5% to 6.5% for naive CD4, around 3.5% for naive CD8, 2% to 2.5% for memory CD4, and 0.4% for memory CD8. Because the study included only a small number of donors, the genetic and exposure-history diversity represented was limited. Naive subsets generally had larger estimated clonotype richness than memory subsets.

CD8 naive samples were obtained by positive selection for CCR7 among CD45RO-negative cells, yielding a CD45RA+CCR7+ population from which TemRA cells were excluded. The donors were healthy, HIV-negative adults who had no recently reported acute infections or vaccinations. Only Caucasian adults living in Nashville, Tennessee, USA were represented among the donors. After blood collection by leukapheresis, PBMCs were isolated using Ficoll-Histopaque density gradient centrifugation and then cryopreserved in the vapor phase of liquid nitrogen. Analytical flow cytometry was used to check the purity and quantity of every magnetically sorted T cell population. Genomic DNA was isolated from each sorted fraction and quantified by UV absorbance on a Nanodrop 2000c.

The sequenced sample consisted of naive CD8+ T cells from PBMCs. The cell subset or site label corresponds to: CD45RA+CCR7+. The rearrangement combines TRBV4-2 with TRBJ1-2, and TRBD1 may be the D gene, going by 5 matching bases. The sequence came from a man younger than 35 in good health. Some clones in this sample may be carry-over from other donors' samples. The DNA sequence is as follows: TGTGCCAGCAGCCAAGAAGGGACCTACTATGGCTACACCTTC. It is translated as CASSQEGTYYGYTF.